The source of this TCR beta chain is a study of control samples from healthy donors and cancer patients. The protocol was immunoSEQ multiplex PCR, while the TCRdb copy is restricted to in-frame clones and leaves out a portion. The sample yields around 170,000 clones, over 85% seen once. The CDR3 contains 15 residues. Trimming took 8 bases from V and 4 from J; bases not matched to a gene: 6. Per germline, CDR1 LNHDA and CDR2 SQIVND (reference sequence). The sample consisted of blood. The source of this sequence is a man aged 25-45 years in good health. The V gene is TRBV19, the J gene TRBJ2-3; 13 bases are shared with TRBD2. The CDR3 protein is CASASGTSGADTQYF. CDR3 bases: TGTGCCAGTGCCTCGGGGACTAGCGGGGCAGATACGCAGTATTTT. The whole variable domain, remainder taken from reference TRBV19 and TRBJ2-3, is DGGITQSPKYLFRKEGQNVTLSCEQNLNHDAMYWYRQDPGQGLRLIYYSQIVNDFQKGDIAEGYSVSREKKESFPLTVTSAQKNPTAFYLCASASGTSGADTQYFGPGTRLTVL.